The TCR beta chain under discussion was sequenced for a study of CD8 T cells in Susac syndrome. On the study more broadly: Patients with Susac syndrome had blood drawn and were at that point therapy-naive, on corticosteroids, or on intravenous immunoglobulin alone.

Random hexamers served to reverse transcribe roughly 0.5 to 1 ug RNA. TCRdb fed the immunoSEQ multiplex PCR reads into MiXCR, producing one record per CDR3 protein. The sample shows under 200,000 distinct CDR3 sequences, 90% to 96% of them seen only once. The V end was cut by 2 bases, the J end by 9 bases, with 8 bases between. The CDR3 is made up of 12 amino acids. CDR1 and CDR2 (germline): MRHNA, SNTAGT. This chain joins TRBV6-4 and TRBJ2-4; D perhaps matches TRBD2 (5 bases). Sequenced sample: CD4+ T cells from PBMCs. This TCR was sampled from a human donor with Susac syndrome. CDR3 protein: CASSDLRGIQYF. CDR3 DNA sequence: TGTGCCAGCAGTGACCTCCGGGGCATTCAGTACTTC.